The next 28 T cell receptor beta chains were all read from a single sample in a study of T-cell memory formation after mild COVID-19. MiXCR, applied by TCRdb to the 5' RACE reads, yields one record per CDR3 protein. The data hold about 180,000 distinct CDR3 sequences, with approximately 16% observed a single time. Specimen: PBMCs or a T cell subset sorted from them (not recorded which). The source of these receptors is an adult woman who had mild COVID-19 (a few samples of this study predate the infection). Cell type and time point are not known.

The chain recombines TRBV5-4 with TRBJ1-2; 7 bases match TRBD1. This CDR3 spans 15 amino acids. In germline, CDR1 is SGHNT, CDR2 YYREEE (reference sequence). V trimming: 4 bases; J trimming: 4 bases; junction bases outside the gene matches: 10. The CDR3 loop reads CASSAQTRDSYGYTF. The CDR3 nucleotides read TGTGCCAGCAGCGCCCAGACCCGGGACAGCTATGGCTACACCTTC. Based on the CDR3 plus reference TRBV5-4 and TRBJ1-2, the full variable domain is ETGVTQSPTHLIKTRGQQVTLRCSSQSGHNTVSWYQQALGQGPQFIFQYYREEENGRGNFPPRFSGLQFPNYSSELNVNALELDDSALYLCASSAQTRDSYGYTFGSGTRLTVV.

This clonotype was picked up a small number of times. This chain joins TRBV20-1 and TRBJ2-2, with D uncertain. The CDR3 has 14 amino acids. V lost 2 bases, J lost 4 bases, and 11 bases lay in between. Germline V gene sequence: CDR1 DFQATT, CDR2 SNEGSKA (reference sequence). In DNA form, the CDR3 reads TGCAGTGCTAGACTCCAAACAAGCACCGGGGAGCTGTTTTTT. As protein: CSARLQTSTGELFF.

The chain has TRBV2 and TRBJ2-3; 13 bases map to TRBD2. Germline lookup yields CDR1 SNHLY and CDR2 FYNNEI. This CDR3 region has 15 residues. The trim removed 6 bases at V and 5 bases at J, leaving 5 bases unmatched. The CDR3 DNA follows: TGTGCCAGCAGATTACTAGCGGGAGGGGAAGATACGCAGTATTTT. As protein: CASRLLAGGEDTQYF.

Here the CDR3 DNA reads TGTGCCAGCAGCTTAGGGCGGGCCTGGGAGACCCAGTACTTC. Translated, it gives CASSLGRAWETQYF. The chain has TRBV11-2 and TRBJ2-5, with D perhaps matching TRBD2 (5 bases). Germline CDR1 reads SGHAT; CDR2 reads FQNNGV. The CDR3 contains 14 residues. Trimming removed 1 base at V and 5 bases at J, with 11 bases between.

The J gene is TRBJ2-3, the V gene TRBV18, with 9 bases matching TRBD2. Looked up from germline, CDR1 is KGHSH and CDR2 is LQKENI. V lost 1 base to trimming and J lost 4 bases; unmatched junction nucleotides: 9. The CDR3 covers 17 residues. The chain's CDR3 is CASSPRRLAGQADTQYF. The CDR3 coding sequence is TGTGCCAGCTCACCACGGAGGCTAGCGGGGCAGGCAGATACGCAGTATTTT.

The V and J genes are TRBV5-1 and TRBJ1-1; maybe TRBD1 (6 bases). In germline, CDR1 is SGHRS, CDR2 YFSETQ. The CDR3 is made up of 15 amino acids. V was pared by 0 bases and J by 4 bases, with 13 bases between. The CDR3 loop reads CASSLEGTPGTEAFF. As DNA, the CDR3 is TGCGCCAGCAGCTTGGAGGGGACACCGGGCACTGAAGCTTTCTTT. Complete variable domain (other parts from reference TRBV5-1 and TRBJ1-1): KAGVTQTPRYLIKTRGQQVTLSCSPISGHRSVSWYQQTPGQGLQFLFEYFSETQRNKGNFPGRFSGRQFSNSRSEMNVSTLELGDSALYLCASSLEGTPGTEAFFGQGTRLTVV.

This clonotype was counted between two and nine times. The gene calls are TRBV4-1 and TRBJ2-7, with D possibly matching TRBD1 (5 bases). CDR1 and CDR2 (germline): MGHRA, YSYEKL. The length of the CDR3 is 16 residues. Trimming pared 0 bases from V and 3 bases from J, leaving 15 bases between. CDR3 sequence reads: CASSQDRWQGNYEQYF. In nucleotides, the CDR3 is TGCGCCAGCAGCCAAGATCGTTGGCAGGGAAACTACGAGCAGTACTTC.

There are a few counts of this clonotype. The chain joins TRBV7-9 to TRBJ2-1; D unclear. The CDR3 sequence is 13 residues long. Germline CDR1 is SEHNR and CDR2 is FQNEAQ (reference sequence). V gave up 5 bases and J gave up 7 bases, with 12 bases separating them. This chain's CDR3 is CASSHRSLNEQFF. The CDR3 coding sequence is TGTGCCAGCAGCCACCGATCCTTGAATGAGCAGTTCTTC.

This clonotype appeared a few times. This sequence joins TRBV7-2 and TRBJ2-5; D perhaps matches TRBD2 (5 bases). Trimming took 5 bases from V and 1 from J, leaving 11 bases between them. This CDR3 is built from 14 residues. Germline V gene sequence: CDR1 SGHTA, CDR2 FQGNSA. The CDR3 here is CASSLQRIQETQYF. The CDR3 DNA is TGTGCCAGCAGCCTACAGCGGATCCAAGAGACCCAGTACTTC.

The sample holds a few counts of this clonotype. This chain connects TRBV12-3 or TRBV12-4 to TRBJ2-6, with D unclear. Trimming removed 5 bases at V and 3 bases at J, with 11 bases between. CDR3 length equals 15 residues. CDR3: CASSPIGYGANVLTF. In nucleotides, the CDR3 is TGTGCCAGCAGTCCCATCGGGTATGGGGCCAACGTCCTGACTTTC.

The rearrangement uses TRBV4-2 and TRBJ2-7, with 14 bases that match TRBD2. The V segment lost 4 bases and the J segment 7 bases; nucleotides outside the gene matches: 9. This CDR3 region has 16 residues. Germline V gene sequence: CDR1 LGHNA, CDR2 YNFKEQ. The CDR3 region is CASSRTSGRTLGEQYF. The CDR3 DNA sequence: TGTGCCAGCAGCCGGACTAGCGGGAGGACCCTTGGGGAGCAGTACTTC.

This clonotype turned up a few times. The DNA of the CDR3 is TGCAGTGCTAGCCGCAGCATACAGTCCGGGGCACCCCTCCACTTT. It translates to CSASRSIQSGAPLHF. The chain couples TRBV20-1 to TRBJ1-6; D unclear. CDR1 DFQATT and CDR2 SNEGSKA come from the germline V gene (reference sequence). The CDR3 totals 15 residues. Trimming removed 3 bases at V and 11 bases at J, with 20 bases between.

The V gene is TRBV20-1, the J gene TRBJ2-1; 12 bases map to TRBD2. Trimming cost V 1 base and J 4 bases; bases outside gene matches: 2. CDR3 length equals 15 residues. Looked up from germline, CDR1 is DFQATT and CDR2 is SNEGSKA (reference sequence). The CDR3 here is CSARASGGAYNEQFF. CDR3 DNA: TGCAGTGCTAGAGCTAGCGGGGGGGCTTACAATGAGCAGTTCTTC.

This clonotype was detected only a few times. This sequence joins TRBV6-2 or TRBV6-3 and TRBJ2-1, with D possibly matching TRBD1 (5 bases). In germline, CDR1 is MNHEY, CDR2 SVGEGT. V was pared by 6 bases and J by 1 base, with 13 bases between. The CDR3 totals 15 residues. CDR3 in DNA: TGTGCCAGCAGAGCGACAGCCGGTTCCTACAATGAGCAGTTCTTC. It encodes CASRATAGSYNEQFF.

This clonotype was picked up many times. V is TRBV24-1 and J is TRBJ2-7; 10 bases fit TRBD1. The CDR3 consists of 17 residues. Germline CDR1 reads KGHDR; CDR2 reads SFDVKD. With 2 bases clipped from V and 5 bases from J, the junction kept 11 bases outside the gene matches. In nucleotides, the CDR3 is TGTGCCACCAGTGATTCCCGGGGAAAGACAGGGGGCAACGAGCAGTACTTC. Amino acid sequence: CATSDSRGKTGGNEQYF.

This clonotype came up a few times. V usage is TRBV25-1 and J usage is TRBJ2-5; 7 nucleotides agree with TRBD2. Germline lookup yields CDR1 MGHDK and CDR2 SYGVNS. This CDR3 contains 17 residues. Trimming cost V 2 bases and J 5 bases; bases outside gene matches: 14. For the CDR3, the DNA is TGTGCCAGCAGTGAACGCCCAAACCGGGGGGTCGGTGAGACCCAGTACTTC. This sequence encodes CASSERPNRGVGETQYF.

This chain connects TRBV7-2 to TRBJ2-1; D gene unclear. Germline V lookup: CDR1 SGHTA, CDR2 FQGNSA. The CDR3 has 13 residues. The V end was cut by 2 bases, the J end by 7 bases, with 9 bases between. The CDR3 region has the DNA TGTGCCAGCAGCTTAAATCTCCGGAATGAGCAGTTCTTC. It codes for CASSLNLRNEQFF.

This chain connects TRBV7-2 to TRBJ2-5, with 9 bases matching TRBD1. The CDR3 length is 17 residues. The V gene's germline CDR1 is SGHTA and CDR2 FQGNSA. The V and J ends lost 3 bases and 2 bases, in that order; junction bases with no gene match: 10. CDR3 in amino acids: CASSFRPGTGKQETQYF. The CDR3 DNA follows: TGTGCCAGCAGCTTCCGACCGGGGACAGGGAAACAAGAGACCCAGTACTTC.

This clonotype appeared a few times. The J gene is TRBJ2-5, the V gene TRBV18; tentative D call: TRBD2 (5 bases). CDR1 and CDR2 (germline): KGHSH, LQKENI. The V end lost 8 bases, the J end lost 6 bases, and 19 bases lay between the germline ends. The CDR3 consists of 14 residues. The CDR3 DNA sequence: TGTGCCAGCCGTAAGACAACCGGGATGCAGACCCAGTACTTC. It is translated as CASRKTTGMQTQYF.

The chain employs TRBV7-8 and TRBJ2-1; D may match TRBD1 or TRBD2 (5 bases each). The V and J ends lost 5 bases and 6 bases respectively, with 17 bases between them. In germline, CDR1 is SGHVS, CDR2 FQNEAQ. This CDR3 comprises 15 residues. The CDR3 DNA is TGTGCCAGCAGCCGAGGGGTGTCGTACGGCAATGAGCAGTTCTTC. Translated, it gives CASSRGVSYGNEQFF.

V and J are TRBV20-1 and TRBJ2-3; D perhaps matches TRBD1 (6 bases). The CDR3 consists of 14 residues. Per the germline V gene, CDR1 is DFQATT and CDR2 is SNEGSKA (reference sequence). Trimming stripped 4 bases from V and 2 bases from J, with 13 bases between. CDR3 loop: CSAMDRTTTDTQYF. The CDR3 DNA follows: TGCAGTGCTATGGACAGAACGACCACAGATACGCAGTATTTT.

The chain joins TRBV9 to TRBJ2-4, with TRBD2 identical over 8 bases. CDR3 length: 15 residues. Germline V gene lookup returns CDR1 SGDLS and CDR2 YYNGEE. J was trimmed by 6 bases and V by 5 bases; bases with no gene match: 10. The CDR3 here is CASRYRSGAGNIQYF. CDR3 nucleotides: TGTGCCAGCAGGTACCGTAGCGGGGCTGGAAACATTCAGTACTTC.

The chain employs TRBV5-1 and TRBJ2-2; 8 nucleotides align to TRBD1. The CDR3 consists of 15 residues. Germline trimming cut 1 base from V and 4 bases from J; bases unmatched to any gene: 3. The germline gives CDR1 SGHRS, CDR2 YFSETQ. The CDR3 reads CASSLRTGFTGELFF. The CDR3 nucleotides are TGCGCCAGCAGCTTGAGGACAGGGTTCACCGGGGAGCTGTTTTTT.

In its sample, this clonotype was seen a few times. The chain joins TRBV5-1 to TRBJ2-5; D unclear. Trimming removed 2 bases from V and 5 bases from J, with 10 bases in between. The CDR3 is 13 residues long. Germline V gene lookup returns CDR1 SGHRS and CDR2 YFSETQ. CDR3 nucleotide sequence: TGCGCCAGCAGCTTACCTACAAAGGAGACCCAGTACTTC. Its protein product is CASSLPTKETQYF.

The genes are TRBV2 and TRBJ1-2; no reliable D call. Germline V gene sequence: CDR1 SNHLY, CDR2 FYNNEI. The CDR3 is 11 residues long. Trimming stripped 7 bases from V and 7 bases from J, with 10 bases between. The CDR3 loop reads CASTEMRGYTF. CDR3 bases: TGTGCCAGCACGGAAATGCGTGGCTACACCTTC.

This clonotype showed up just a few times. The CDR3 loop is CSASTGGSGNTIYF. CDR3 bases: TGCAGTGCCTCGACAGGGGGGTCTGGAAACACCATATATTTT. This chain uses TRBV20-1 with TRBJ1-3; 9 bases are a match to TRBD1. J gave up 1 base and V 6 bases, and 4 bases lay outside the gene matches. CDR1 and CDR2 from the germline V gene are DFQATT and SNEGSKA (reference sequence). This CDR3 spans 14 amino acids.

This clonotype was counted only a few times. The chain recombines TRBV2 with TRBJ2-7; D ambiguous. CDR3 length: 13 residues. Germline V lookup: CDR1 SNHLY, CDR2 FYNNEI. Trimming pared 5 bases from V and 2 bases from J, leaving 10 bases between. CDR3 sequence reads: CASSRGSAYEQYF. CDR3 in DNA: TGTGCCAGCAGTAGAGGTTCCGCCTACGAGCAGTACTTC.

The chain is built from TRBV6-2 or TRBV6-3 and TRBJ1-1, with a tentative D call TRBD1 (6 bases). CDR1 is MNHEY and CDR2 is SVGEGT in the germline V gene. With 4 bases removed from V and 1 base from J, the gap between germline ends came to 13 bases. The CDR3 runs to 15 residues. The CDR3 region has the DNA TGTGCCAGCAGTTCGGGGGGCGGAGGGAACACTGAAGCTTTCTTT. Its protein is CASSSGGGGNTEAFF.